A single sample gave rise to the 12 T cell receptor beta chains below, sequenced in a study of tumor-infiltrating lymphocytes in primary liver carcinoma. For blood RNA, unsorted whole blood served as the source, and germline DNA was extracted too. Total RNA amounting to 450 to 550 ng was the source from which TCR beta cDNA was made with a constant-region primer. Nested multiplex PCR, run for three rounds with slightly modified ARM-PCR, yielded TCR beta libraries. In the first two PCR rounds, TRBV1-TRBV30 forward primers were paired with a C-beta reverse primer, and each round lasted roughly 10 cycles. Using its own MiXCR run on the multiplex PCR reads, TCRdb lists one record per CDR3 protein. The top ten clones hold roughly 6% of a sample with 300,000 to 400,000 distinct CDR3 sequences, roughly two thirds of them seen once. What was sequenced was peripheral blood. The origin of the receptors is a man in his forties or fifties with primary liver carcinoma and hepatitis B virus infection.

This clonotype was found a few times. The CDR3 spells CAISEGLVSTDTQYF. The DNA of the CDR3 is TGTGCCATCAGTGAGGGACTAGTCAGCACAGATACGCAGTATTTT. The gene calls are TRBV10-3 and TRBJ2-3, with 7 bases lining up with TRBD2. Germline CDR1 ENHRY, CDR2 SYGVKD. The CDR3 is 15 amino acids. The ends lost 2 bases at V and 0 bases at J; junction bases unmatched: 2.

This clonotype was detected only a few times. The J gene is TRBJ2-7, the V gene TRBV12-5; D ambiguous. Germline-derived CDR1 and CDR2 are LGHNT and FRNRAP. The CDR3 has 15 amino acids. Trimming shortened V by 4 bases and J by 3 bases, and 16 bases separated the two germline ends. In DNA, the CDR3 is TGTGCTAGTGGTTCGGCGCGTCTTCCTAGCTACGAGCAGTACTTC. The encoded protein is CASGSARLPSYEQYF.

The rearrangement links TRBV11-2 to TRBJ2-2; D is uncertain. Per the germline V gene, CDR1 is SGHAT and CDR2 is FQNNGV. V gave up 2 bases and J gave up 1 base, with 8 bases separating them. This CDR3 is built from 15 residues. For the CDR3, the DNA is TGTGCCAGCAGCTTAACTTTCGGGAACACCGGGGAGCTGTTTTTT. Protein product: CASSLTFGNTGELFF. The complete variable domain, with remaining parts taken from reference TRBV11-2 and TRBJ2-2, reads EAGVAQSPRYKIIEKRQSVAFWCNPISGHATLYWYQQILGQGPKLLIQFQNNGVVDDSQLPKDRFSAERLKGVDSTLKIQPAKLEDSAVYLCASSLTFGNTGELFFGEGSRLTVL.

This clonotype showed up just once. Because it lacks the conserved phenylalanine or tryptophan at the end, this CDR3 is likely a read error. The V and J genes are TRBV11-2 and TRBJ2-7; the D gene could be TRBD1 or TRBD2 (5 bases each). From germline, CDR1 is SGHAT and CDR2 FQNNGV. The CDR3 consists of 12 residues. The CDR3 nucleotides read TGTGCCAACAGCTTAGAGGGGAACGAGCAGTACCTC. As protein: CANSLEGNEQYL.

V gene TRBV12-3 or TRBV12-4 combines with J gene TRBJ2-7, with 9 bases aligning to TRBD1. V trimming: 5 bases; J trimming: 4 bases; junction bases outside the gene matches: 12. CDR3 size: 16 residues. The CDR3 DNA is TGTGCCAGCAGTGCTCGGGACAGGGTCACATATTACGAGCAGTACTTC. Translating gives CASSARDRVTYYEQYF.

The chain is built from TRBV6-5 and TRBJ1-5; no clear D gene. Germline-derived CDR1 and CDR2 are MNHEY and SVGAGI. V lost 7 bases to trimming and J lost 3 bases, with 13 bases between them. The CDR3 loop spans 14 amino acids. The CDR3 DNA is TGTGCCAGCAAGTCCAGCTATTTCAATCAGCCCCAGCATTTT. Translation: CASKSSYFNQPQHF.

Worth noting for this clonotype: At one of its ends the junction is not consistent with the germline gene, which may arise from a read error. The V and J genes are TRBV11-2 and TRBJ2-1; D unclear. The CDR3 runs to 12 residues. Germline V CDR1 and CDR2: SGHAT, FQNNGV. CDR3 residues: CTSSLVVEVQFF. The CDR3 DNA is TGTACCAGCAGCTTAGTGGTAGAAGTTCAGTTCTTC.

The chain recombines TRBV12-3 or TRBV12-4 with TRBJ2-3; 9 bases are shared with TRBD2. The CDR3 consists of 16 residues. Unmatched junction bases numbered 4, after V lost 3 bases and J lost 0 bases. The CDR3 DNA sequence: TGTGCCAGCAGTTTCTTCCTAGCGGGGAGCACAGATACGCAGTATTTT. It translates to CASSFFLAGSTDTQYF.

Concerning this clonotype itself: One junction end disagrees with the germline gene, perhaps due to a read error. The CDR3 sequence: CASGRGSRANALTF. DNA for the CDR3: TGTGCCAGCGGCCGTGGCTCTAGGGCCAACGCCCTGACTTTC. V is TRBV6-1 and J is TRBJ2-6; no definite D call. This CDR3 comprises 14 residues. Germline values: CDR1 MNHNS, CDR2 SASEGT.

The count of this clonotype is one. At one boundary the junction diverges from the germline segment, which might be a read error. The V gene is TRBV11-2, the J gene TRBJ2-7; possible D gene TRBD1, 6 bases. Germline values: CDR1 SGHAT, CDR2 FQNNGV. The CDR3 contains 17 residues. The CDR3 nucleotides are TGTGCCAGCCGCTTAAGGTTGTGGGGCCAGGGGACCAGCGAGCAGTACTTC. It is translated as CASRLRLWGQGTSEQYF. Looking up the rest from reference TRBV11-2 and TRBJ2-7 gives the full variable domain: EAGVAQSPRYKIIEKRQSVAFWCNPISGHATLYWYQQILGQGPKLLIQFQNNGVVDDSQLPKDRFSAERLKGVDSTLKIQPAKLEDSAVYLCASRLRLWGQGTSEQYFGPGTRLTVT.

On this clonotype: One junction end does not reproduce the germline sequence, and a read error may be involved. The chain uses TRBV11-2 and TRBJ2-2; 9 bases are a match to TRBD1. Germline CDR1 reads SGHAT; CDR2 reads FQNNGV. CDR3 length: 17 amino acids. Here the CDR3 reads CVSSLVEDRGKTGELFF. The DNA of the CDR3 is TGTGTCAGCAGCTTAGTGGAAGACAGGGGGAAGACCGGGGAGCTATTTTTT.

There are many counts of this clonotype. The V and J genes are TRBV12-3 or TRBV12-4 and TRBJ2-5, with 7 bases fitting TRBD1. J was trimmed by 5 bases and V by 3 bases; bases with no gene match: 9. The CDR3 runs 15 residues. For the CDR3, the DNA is TGTGCCAGCAGTTTCCACAGGGGATTGGGCGAGACCCAGTACTTC. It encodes CASSFHRGLGETQYF.